One sample yielded the 3 T cell receptor beta chains listed below, sequenced in a study of cytomegalovirus exposure and HLA in healthy donors. Assay used: immunoSEQ multiplex PCR; TCRdb lists only in-frame clones, some missing. Here the sample spans approximately 200,000 clones, 85% to 95% being singletons. The sequenced sample consisted of PBMCs. Receptors were obtained from a woman between 18 and 29 years old in good health and CMV-seronegative.

This clone was seen more than once but under ten times. The chain couples TRBV5-1 to TRBJ1-2; 7 positions agree with TRBD1. CDR1 is SGHRS, CDR2 YFSETQ, per germline. The CDR3 is 13 amino acids. The J segment lost 2 bases and the V segment lost 3 bases, leaving 1 base of the junction unmatched. The DNA for the CDR3 is TGCGCCAGCAGCTCGGGACAGAACTATGGCTACACCTTC. Amino acids: CASSSGQNYGYTF.

This chain connects TRBV19 to TRBJ2-7, with D perhaps TRBD1 (7 bases). V was shortened by 3 bases and J by 3 bases, with 15 bases between the two germline ends. CDR1 is LNHDA and CDR2 is SQIVND in the germline V gene (reference sequence). The CDR3 is made up of 15 amino acids. DNA of the CDR3: TGTGCCAGTAGTATCCTCGCGGGACAGCGCTACGAGCAGTACTTC. It specifies CASSILAGQRYEQYF.

This clone was seen only a few times. The V and J genes are TRBV12-2 and TRBJ2-2; the table's TRBD2 call for D was not verified on the DNA. TRBV12-2 represents a pseudogene. The CDR3 extends over 15 amino acids. The CDR3 sequence: CASRQLADHTGELFF. Here the CDR3 DNA reads TGTGCAAGTCGTCAACTAGCAGACCACACCGGGGAGCTGTTTTTT.